This TCR beta chain came from a study of OX40 agonist ivuxolimab in advanced cancers. Overall study: A mean age of roughly 60 years, range about 20 to 79, was recorded, and roughly 83% were male. A partial response was reached by three patients: one with hepatocellular carcinoma and two with cutaneous melanoma.

Clones were sequenced by immunoSEQ multiplex PCR, and TCRdb holds only the in-frame ones, with some missing. The sample records tens of thousands of clones, about 85% being singletons. Concerning this clone: Its matching antigen is unknown.

The study's findings and limits: Some of the lowest clonal expansion was seen in partial responders at 0.1-3.0 mg/kg.

This CDR3 has 16 amino acids. Germline V gene sequence: CDR1 SGHRS, CDR2 YFSETQ. The J segment lost 5 bases and the V segment lost 0 bases, leaving 3 bases of the junction unmatched. Specimen: CD4+ or CD8+ T cells sorted from blood, collected in a trial of the OX40 agonist ivuxolimab. This TCR came from an adult with an advanced solid tumor such as melanoma, head and neck, liver or kidney cancer. The V and J genes are TRBV5-1 and TRBJ2-3; 13 bases fit TRBD2. CDR3 sequence: CASSLAGLAGQDTQYF. CDR3 DNA sequence: TGCGCCAGCAGCTTGGCGGGACTAGCGGGGCAAGATACGCAGTATTTT.